A selection of T cell receptor beta chains follows, all from one sample in a study of T cell responses to AZD1222 COVID-19 vaccine. Assay: immunoSEQ multiplex PCR; the TCRdb copy retains only in-frame clones and omits some. The sample has about 180,000 clones, roughly 88% seen once; the top ten hold 11%. The sequencing here drew on peripheral blood, taken 28 days after the second AZD1222 dose. Every receptor here comes from an adult who received the AZD1222 COVID-19 vaccine. The CDR3 runs from the conserved cysteine through the conserved F or W. Each record gives: D gene, clone size, V gene, J gene, CDR3 protein, CDR3 DNA. The D gene is left open where the match is weak. Clone sizes are given selectively: once, few, many, or a class where the clone is expanded.

>NA|NA|TRBV7-3|TRBJ1-1
CASSTGLGTEAFF
TGTGCCAGCAGTACAGGACTTGGGACTGAAGCTTTCTTT
>NA|once|TRBV7-2|TRBJ2-7
CASRPTTSYEQYF
TGTGCCAGCAGACCGACAACTAGCTACGAGCAGTACTTC
>TRBD1|NA|TRBV6-5|TRBJ1-1
CASSYPGQGPTEAFF
TGTGCCAGCAGTTACCCAGGACAGGGACCCACTGAAGCTTTCTTT
>TRBD1|NA|TRBV5-4|TRBJ1-1
CASRPGTAGADSGRAFF
TGTGCCAGCAGACCCGGGACAGCGGGCGCCGACAGCGGACGGGCTTTCTTT
>TRBD1|NA|TRBV9|TRBJ2-7
CASSVDPGQGVYEQYF
TGTGCCAGCAGCGTAGATCCGGGACAGGGGGTATACGAGCAGTACTTC
>NA|once|TRBV9|TRBJ2-7
CASSVGQLSYEQYF
TGTGCCAGCAGCGTAGGACAGCTCTCCTACGAGCAGTACTTC
>TRBD2|NA|TRBV6-5|TRBJ2-3
CASSSWDYRDTQYF
TGTGCCAGCAGTTCCTGGGACTATCGAGATACGCAGTATTTT
>TRBD2|NA|TRBV25-1|TRBJ2-3
CASSRLAGEGDTQYF
TGTGCCAGCAGTCGACTAGCGGGGGAGGGAGATACGCAGTATTTT
>NA|NA|TRBV7-9|TRBJ2-7
CASSGTVSSYEQYF
TGTGCCAGCAGCGGGACGGTGAGCTCCTACGAGCAGTACTTC
>NA|NA|TRBV6-6|TRBJ1-6
CASSYMGGESPLHF
TGTGCCAGCAGTTACATGGGGGGCGAATCACCCCTCCACTTT
>NA|NA|TRBV28|TRBJ2-3
CASSSSGLGTDTQYF
TGTGCCAGCAGTTCCTCCGGACTGGGCACAGATACGCAGTATTTT
>NA|NA|TRBV19|TRBJ1-2
CASSHLGTDYGYTF
TGTGCCAGTAGTCACCTAGGGACGGACTATGGCTACACCTTC
>TRBD1|once|TRBV7-9|TRBJ1-2
CASSSGTGHFFYGYTF
TGTGCCAGCAGCTCCGGGACAGGCCACTTTTTCTATGGCTACACCTTC
>TRBD2|NA|TRBV6-1|TRBJ2-3
CASSEASGSDTQYF
TGTGCCAGCAGTGAGGCTAGCGGCTCCGATACGCAGTATTTT
>NA|NA|TRBV7-9|TRBJ1-6
CASSLGVGSPLHF
TGTGCCAGCAGCTTAGGGGTGGGGTCACCCCTCCACTTT
>TRBD2|NA|TRBV2|TRBJ2-5
CASSAQGGALAGQETQYF
TGTGCCAGCAGTGCCCAAGGGGGAGCCCTAGCGGGGCAAGAGACCCAGTACTTC
>TRBD1|NA|TRBV3-1/TRBV3-2|TRBJ1-2
CASSQDTQTGRANYGYTF
TGTGCCAGCAGCCAAGATACTCAGACAGGGCGAGCTAACTATGGCTACACCTTC
>TRBD1|NA|TRBV30|TRBJ2-5
CALGQGETQYF
TGTGCCTTGGGACAGGGAGAGACCCAGTACTTC
>NA|NA|TRBV7-3|TRBJ2-7
CASSLTSAEKEQYF
TGTGCCAGCAGCTTAACGTCGGCAGAAAAAGAGCAGTACTTC
>NA|NA|TRBV18|TRBJ2-5
CASSPEETQYF
TGTGCCAGCTCACCAGAGGAGACCCAGTACTTC
>TRBD2|NA|TRBV19|TRBJ2-7
CASSSMAGGPDEQYF
TGTGCCAGTAGTTCCATGGCGGGGGGGCCCGACGAGCAGTACTTC
>NA|NA|TRBV5-4|TRBJ1-2
CASSLPQGRASGYTF
TGTGCCAGCAGCTTGCCGCAGGGGCGCGCCTCTGGCTACACCTTC
>TRBD2|NA|TRBV6-5|TRBJ2-1
CASSYGLAGGNNEQFF
TGTGCCAGCAGTTACGGGCTAGCGGGGGGGAACAATGAGCAGTTCTTC
>TRBD1|NA|TRBV7-9|TRBJ2-7
CASSLSRDRPTYEQYF
TGTGCCAGCAGCTTATCCCGGGACAGACCAACCTACGAGCAGTACTTC
>TRBD2|NA|TRBV28|TRBJ2-4
CASSLGGSKNIQYF
TGTGCCAGCAGTTTGGGAGGGAGCAAAAACATTCAGTACTTC
>TRBD1|NA|TRBV30|TRBJ1-5
CAWSPVDRGRGNRVPQHF
TGTGCCTGGAGTCCCGTCGACAGGGGTAGGGGTAATAGGGTGCCCCAGCATTTT
>TRBD1|NA|TRBV6-1|TRBJ1-2
CASSEGGTEVYGYTF
TGTGCCAGCAGTGAAGGGGGGACAGAGGTCTATGGCTACACCTTC
>TRBD1|NA|TRBV5-4|TRBJ1-3
CASRPQGTDTIYF
TGTGCCAGCAGACCACAGGGGACTGACACCATATATTTT
>TRBD1|NA|TRBV3-1/TRBV3-2|TRBJ1-6
CASSQEAAGGSYNSPLHF
TGTGCCAGCAGCCAAGAAGCGGCAGGGGGCTCCTATAATTCACCCCTCCACTTT
>TRBD2|NA|TRBV7-2|TRBJ2-3
CASSSQLAGVRDTQYF
TGTGCCAGCAGCTCACAACTAGCGGGGGTTCGAGATACGCAGTATTTT
>NA|NA|TRBV18|TRBJ2-3
CASSPMPGDTQYF
TGTGCCAGCTCACCAATGCCGGGGGATACGCAGTATTTT
>TRBD1|NA|TRBV11-2|TRBJ1-1
CASSLGTGKTEAFF
TGTGCCAGCAGCCTAGGGACAGGAAAAACTGAAGCTTTCTTT
>TRBD1|NA|TRBV25-1|TRBJ1-6
CASSRSSGQLVF
TGTGCCAGCAGTAGATCCTCGGGACAGCTCGTCTTT
>NA|few|TRBV6-1|TRBJ2-7
CASSEEVISYEQYF
TGTGCCAGCAGTGAAGAGGTCATCTCCTACGAGCAGTACTTC
>NA|NA|TRBV28|TRBJ2-3
CASSPRTPSTDTQYF
TGTGCCAGCAGTCCCCGGACACCGAGCACAGATACGCAGTATTTT
>NA|NA|TRBV7-7|TRBJ2-2
CASSSEPGVTGELFF
TGTGCTAGCAGCTCAGAGCCCGGGGTCACCGGGGAGCTGTTTTTT
>NA|NA|TRBV5-1|TRBJ2-7
CASSLYYLGEGYEQYF
TGCGCCAGCAGCTTGTATTACTTGGGAGAGGGGTACGAGCAGTACTTC
>TRBD1|NA|TRBV30|TRBJ1-2
CAWSPGTGELWGYTF
TGTGCCTGGAGCCCCGGGACAGGAGAACTATGGGGCTACACCTTC
>TRBD2|NA|TRBV5-1|TRBJ2-5
CASSLDTSGGIQETQYF
TGCGCCAGCAGCTTGGATACTAGCGGGGGAATCCAAGAGACCCAGTACTTC
>TRBD1|NA|TRBV28|TRBJ1-5
CASSSRTGGGWGNQPQHF
TGTGCCAGCAGTTCAAGGACAGGGGGCGGCTGGGGCAATCAGCCCCAGCATTTT
>NA|few|TRBV2|TRBJ1-2
CASKGGYGYTF
TGTGCCAGCAAGGGGGGATATGGCTACACCTTC
>NA|NA|TRBV4-1|TRBJ1-6
CASSPTGGQSYNSPLHF
TGCGCCAGCAGCCCAACCGGGGGCCAATCCTATAATTCACCCCTCCACTTT
>NA|NA|TRBV5-1|TRBJ1-1
CASSLGGSETEAFF
TGCGCCAGCAGCTTGGGGGGGTCGGAAACTGAAGCTTTCTTT
>NA|NA|TRBV7-9|TRBJ2-3
CASSPTSPGTDTQYF
TGTGCCAGCAGCCCCACTAGCCCGGGCACAGATACGCAGTATTTT
>TRBD1|once|TRBV4-2|TRBJ1-1
CASSQDSTGDTEAFF
TGTGCCAGCAGCCAAGACTCGACAGGGGACACTGAAGCTTTCTTT
>TRBD1|NA|TRBV7-2|TRBJ1-2
CASSPGQGIGYTF
TGTGCCAGCAGCCCGGGACAGGGGATTGGCTACACCTTC
>TRBD2|NA|TRBV5-4|TRBJ2-5
CASSLPAGGQETQYF
TGTGCCAGCAGCTTGCCAGCGGGGGGGCAGGAGACCCAGTACTTC
>TRBD2|few|TRBV20-1|TRBJ2-1
CSASGRGGLDEQFF
TGCAGTGCTAGTGGGCGGGGGGGTCTCGATGAGCAGTTCTTC
>NA|once|TRBV5-4|TRBJ1-4
CASSSKGTTNEKLFF
TGTGCCAGCAGCTCGAAGGGGACAACTAATGAAAAACTGTTTTTT